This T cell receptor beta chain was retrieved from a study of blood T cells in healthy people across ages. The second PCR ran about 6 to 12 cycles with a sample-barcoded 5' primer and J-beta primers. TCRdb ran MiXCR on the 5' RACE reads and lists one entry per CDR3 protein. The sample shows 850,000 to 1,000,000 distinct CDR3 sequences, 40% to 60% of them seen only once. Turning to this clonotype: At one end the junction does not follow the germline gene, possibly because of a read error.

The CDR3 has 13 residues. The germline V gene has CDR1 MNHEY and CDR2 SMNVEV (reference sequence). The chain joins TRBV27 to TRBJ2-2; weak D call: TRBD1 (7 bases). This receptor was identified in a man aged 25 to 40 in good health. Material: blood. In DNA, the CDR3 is TGTGCCAGCATTGGAGGGGGCACCGAGGAGCTGTTTTTT. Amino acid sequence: CASIGGGTEELFF.